These T cell receptor beta chains were read from a single sample in a study of blood T cell repertoires in COVID-19. The repertoire was sequenced with immunoSEQ multiplex PCR; TCRdb's copy has only in-frame clones and lacks some. Here the sample spans 170,000 or so clones, over 80% being singletons. Sequenced material: peripheral blood. The source is an older woman with acute or convalescent COVID-19. Both conserved end residues are part of each CDR3. Each record gives: D gene, clone size, V gene, J gene, CDR3 protein, CDR3 DNA. The D gene is left open where the match is weak. Some rows have no size entry. The others give once, few or many, or a class for an expanded clone.

d_call: NA; clone_size: NA; v_call: TRBV9; j_call: TRBJ1-3; cdr3_aa: CASSPPTGNTIYF; cdr3_nt: TGTGCCAGCAGCCCCCCTACTGGAAACACCATATATTTT
d_call: TRBD1; clone_size: NA; v_call: TRBV29-1; j_call: TRBJ1-1; cdr3_aa: CSVSTGVNTEAFF; cdr3_nt: TGCAGCGTATCGACAGGGGTGAACACTGAAGCTTTCTTT
d_call: NA; clone_size: NA; v_call: TRBV18; j_call: TRBJ2-7; cdr3_aa: CASSPPEVQGFYEQYF; cdr3_nt: TGTGCCAGCTCACCTCCTGAGGTGCAGGGTTTTTACGAGCAGTACTTC
d_call: TRBD1; clone_size: once; v_call: TRBV10-3; j_call: TRBJ1-6; cdr3_aa: CAISESDRGSSPLHF; cdr3_nt: TGTGCCATCAGTGAATCGGACAGGGGGAGTTCACCCCTCCACTTT
d_call: TRBD1; clone_size: NA; v_call: TRBV28; j_call: TRBJ2-7; cdr3_aa: CASSFVGTGSWEQYF; cdr3_nt: TGTGCCAGCAGTTTTGTCGGGACAGGGTCATGGGAGCAGTACTTC
d_call: TRBD1; clone_size: few; v_call: TRBV12-3/TRBV12-4; j_call: TRBJ1-1; cdr3_aa: CASSTGVGTEAFF; cdr3_nt: TGTGCCAGCAGTACAGGGGTAGGCACTGAAGCTTTCTTT
d_call: NA; clone_size: NA; v_call: TRBV27; j_call: TRBJ2-1; cdr3_aa: CASSPILRREEQFF; cdr3_nt: TGTGCCAGCAGTCCCATCCTGCGGAGAGAAGAGCAGTTCTTC
d_call: NA; clone_size: few; v_call: TRBV6-4; j_call: TRBJ1-6; cdr3_aa: CASSADNNSPLHF; cdr3_nt: TGTGCCAGCAGTGCGGACAACAATTCACCCCTCCACTTT
d_call: NA; clone_size: NA; v_call: TRBV6-2/TRBV6-3; j_call: TRBJ1-1; cdr3_aa: CASSPSELGEAFF; cdr3_nt: TGTGCCAGCAGCCCATCGGAGTTGGGTGAAGCTTTCTTT
d_call: TRBD1; clone_size: NA; v_call: TRBV18; j_call: TRBJ1-2; cdr3_aa: CASSPPYGTGGDGYTF; cdr3_nt: TGTGCCAGCTCACCACCGTATGGAACAGGGGGCGATGGCTACACCTTC
d_call: TRBD2; clone_size: NA; v_call: TRBV3-1/TRBV3-2; j_call: TRBJ2-5; cdr3_aa: CASSQENILASGNGETQYF; cdr3_nt: TGTGCCAGCAGCCAAGAAAATATTCTTGCTAGCGGAAACGGAGAGACCCAGTACTTC
d_call: NA; clone_size: NA; v_call: TRBV18; j_call: TRBJ1-2; cdr3_aa: CASSPGAEGYGYTF; cdr3_nt: TGTGCCAGCTCACCTGGTGCAGAGGGATATGGCTACACCTTC
d_call: NA; clone_size: once; v_call: TRBV3-1/TRBV3-2; j_call: TRBJ1-3; cdr3_aa: CASSTGWGSGNTIYF; cdr3_nt: TGTGCCAGCAGTACAGGGTGGGGATCTGGAAACACCATATATTTT
d_call: TRBD2; clone_size: few; v_call: TRBV5-4; j_call: TRBJ2-3; cdr3_aa: CASSLGGGAANTQYF; cdr3_nt: TGTGCCAGCAGCTTGGGCGGGGGGGCCGCGAATACGCAGTATTTT
d_call: NA; clone_size: NA; v_call: TRBV7-9; j_call: TRBJ2-7; cdr3_aa: CASSFQGRYEQYF; cdr3_nt: TGTGCCAGCAGCTTTCAGGGTCGCTACGAGCAGTACTTC
d_call: NA; clone_size: NA; v_call: TRBV7-9; j_call: TRBJ1-6; cdr3_aa: CASIQDKSYNSPLHF; cdr3_nt: TGTGCCAGCATCCAAGACAAGTCCTATAATTCACCCCTCCACTTT
d_call: NA; clone_size: NA; v_call: TRBV28; j_call: TRBJ1-2; cdr3_aa: CASSLSRAYGYTF; cdr3_nt: TGTGCCAGCAGTTTAAGCAGGGCCTATGGCTACACCTTC
d_call: TRBD2; clone_size: NA; v_call: TRBV5-6; j_call: TRBJ2-7; cdr3_aa: CASSLVPLAGDNYEQYF; cdr3_nt: TGTGCCAGCAGCTTGGTGCCTTTAGCGGGGGACAACTACGAGCAGTACTTC
d_call: TRBD1; clone_size: NA; v_call: TRBV5-1; j_call: TRBJ2-1; cdr3_aa: CASSLYSGTGLNEQFF; cdr3_nt: TGCGCCAGCAGCTTATACTCTGGGACAGGGCTAAATGAGCAGTTCTTC
d_call: NA; clone_size: once; v_call: TRBV10-3; j_call: TRBJ2-7; cdr3_aa: CAISEASYEQYF; cdr3_nt: TGTGCCATCAGTGAGGCCAGTTACGAGCAGTACTTC
d_call: NA; clone_size: NA; v_call: TRBV19; j_call: TRBJ1-1; cdr3_aa: CASSQGPSRATEAFF; cdr3_nt: TGTGCCAGTAGTCAGGGGCCGTCGCGAGCCACTGAAGCTTTCTTT
d_call: TRBD1; clone_size: NA; v_call: TRBV5-1; j_call: TRBJ2-7; cdr3_aa: CASSNRQGAYEQYF; cdr3_nt: TGCGCCAGCAGCAACCGACAGGGGGCCTACGAGCAGTACTTC
d_call: TRBD2; clone_size: NA; v_call: TRBV19; j_call: TRBJ2-7; cdr3_aa: CATRGGSSSYEQYF; cdr3_nt: TGTGCCACACGCGGGGGATCTAGCTCCTACGAGCAGTACTTC
d_call: NA; clone_size: NA; v_call: TRBV27; j_call: TRBJ1-5; cdr3_aa: CASSTIQGQPQHF; cdr3_nt: TGTGCCAGCAGTACCATACAGGGTCAGCCCCAGCATTTT
d_call: NA; clone_size: NA; v_call: TRBV6-5; j_call: TRBJ1-2; cdr3_aa: CASSPLKGNYGYTF; cdr3_nt: TGTGCCAGCAGCCCACTAAAGGGGAACTATGGCTACACCTTC
d_call: TRBD1; clone_size: NA; v_call: TRBV5-4; j_call: TRBJ1-1; cdr3_aa: CASRRGTAEAFF; cdr3_nt: TGTGCCAGCAGACGAGGGACAGCTGAAGCTTTCTTT
d_call: NA; clone_size: NA; v_call: TRBV5-1; j_call: TRBJ2-5; cdr3_aa: CASSSGGQSETQYF; cdr3_nt: TGCGCCAGCAGCTCTGGTGGGCAGTCAGAGACCCAGTACTTC
d_call: NA; clone_size: NA; v_call: TRBV4-1; j_call: TRBJ1-2; cdr3_aa: CASSQDQATNYGYTF; cdr3_nt: TGCGCCAGCAGCCAAGATCAGGCGACTAACTATGGCTACACCTTC
d_call: NA; clone_size: NA; v_call: TRBV6-5; j_call: TRBJ1-4; cdr3_aa: CASSPGVDNEKLFF; cdr3_nt: TGTGCCAGCAGTCCAGGGGTAGACAATGAAAAACTGTTTTTT
d_call: NA; clone_size: NA; v_call: TRBV5-4; j_call: TRBJ1-1; cdr3_aa: CASSLVNTEAFF; cdr3_nt: TGTGCCAGCAGTCTTGTGAACACTGAAGCTTTCTTT
d_call: NA; clone_size: NA; v_call: TRBV6-4; j_call: TRBJ1-2; cdr3_aa: CASSDRPGSYGYTF; cdr3_nt: TGTGCCAGCAGTGACAGGCCGGGAAGCTATGGCTACACCTTC
d_call: TRBD1; clone_size: once; v_call: TRBV5-1; j_call: TRBJ1-1; cdr3_aa: CASRSGTGAVNTEAFF; cdr3_nt: TGCGCCAGCAGATCCGGGACAGGGGCGGTTAACACTGAAGCTTTCTTT
d_call: NA; clone_size: NA; v_call: TRBV7-2; j_call: TRBJ1-2; cdr3_aa: CASSLERRTNYGYTF; cdr3_nt: TGTGCCAGCAGCTTAGAGCGGCGAACTAACTATGGCTACACCTTC
d_call: TRBD1; clone_size: NA; v_call: TRBV3-1/TRBV3-2; j_call: TRBJ1-4; cdr3_aa: CASSRGAGGAGEKLFF; cdr3_nt: TGTGCCAGCAGCCGGGGGGCAGGGGGCGCTGGGGAAAAACTGTTTTTT
d_call: TRBD1; clone_size: NA; v_call: TRBV19; j_call: TRBJ1-6; cdr3_aa: CASSPSGTANSPLHF; cdr3_nt: TGTGCCAGTAGTCCCTCCGGGACAGCCAATTCACCCCTCCACTTT
d_call: NA; clone_size: NA; v_call: TRBV15; j_call: TRBJ2-7; cdr3_aa: CATSRGGTSPDEYF; cdr3_nt: TGTGCCACCAGCAGAGGAGGGACTTCTCCTGACGAGTACTTC
d_call: NA; clone_size: NA; v_call: TRBV9; j_call: TRBJ2-1; cdr3_aa: CASSPWGAYNEQFF; cdr3_nt: TGTGCCAGCAGCCCCTGGGGGGCCTACAATGAGCAGTTCTTC
d_call: NA; clone_size: NA; v_call: TRBV28; j_call: TRBJ1-3; cdr3_aa: CASSSQNTIYF; cdr3_nt: TGTGCCAGCAGTTCCCAAAACACCATATATTTT